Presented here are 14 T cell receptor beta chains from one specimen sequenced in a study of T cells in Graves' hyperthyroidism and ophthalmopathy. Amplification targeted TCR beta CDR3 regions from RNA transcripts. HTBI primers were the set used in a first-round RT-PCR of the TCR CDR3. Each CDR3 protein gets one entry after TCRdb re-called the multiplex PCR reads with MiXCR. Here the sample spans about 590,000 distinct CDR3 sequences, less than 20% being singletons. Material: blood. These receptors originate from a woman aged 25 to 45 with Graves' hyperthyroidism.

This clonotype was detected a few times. In DNA, the CDR3 is TGTGCCAGCAGTCCCCCGGGGAGCCCCACTTCTGAAGCTTTCTTT. Its translation: CASSPPGSPTSEAFF. This sequence joins TRBV28 and TRBJ1-1; D is ambiguous. Germline V lookup: CDR1 MDHEN, CDR2 SYDVKM. V shed 5 bases and J shed 6 bases, with 19 bases lying between them. The CDR3 totals 15 residues.

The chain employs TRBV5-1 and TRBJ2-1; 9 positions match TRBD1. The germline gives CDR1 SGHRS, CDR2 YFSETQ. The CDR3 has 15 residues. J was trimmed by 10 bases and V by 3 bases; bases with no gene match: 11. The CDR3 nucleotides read TGCGCCAGCAGCTCCTCCGGGACAGGGAGATTGGAGCAGTTCTTC. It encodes CASSSSGTGRLEQFF.

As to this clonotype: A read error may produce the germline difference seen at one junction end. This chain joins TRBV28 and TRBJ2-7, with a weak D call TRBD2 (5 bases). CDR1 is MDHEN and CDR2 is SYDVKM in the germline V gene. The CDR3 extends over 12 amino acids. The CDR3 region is CAGSVSGYEQYF. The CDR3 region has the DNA TGTGCCGGCAGTGTAAGCGGTTACGAGCAGTACTTC.

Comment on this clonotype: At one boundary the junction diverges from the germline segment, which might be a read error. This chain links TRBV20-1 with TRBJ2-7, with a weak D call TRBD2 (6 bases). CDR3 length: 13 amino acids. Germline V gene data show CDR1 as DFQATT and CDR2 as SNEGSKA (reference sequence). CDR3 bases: TGCAATGCTAGAGGACTAAACTCCTACGAGCAGTACTTC. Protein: CNARGLNSYEQYF.

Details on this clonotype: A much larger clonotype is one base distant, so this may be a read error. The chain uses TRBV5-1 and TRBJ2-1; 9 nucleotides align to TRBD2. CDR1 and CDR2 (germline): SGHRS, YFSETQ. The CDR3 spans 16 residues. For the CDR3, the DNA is TGCGCCAGCAGCTCGGGACTAGCCCACTCCTACAATGAGCAGCTCTTC. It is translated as CASSSGLAHSYNEQLF. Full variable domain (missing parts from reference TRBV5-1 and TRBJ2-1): KAGVTQTPRYLIKTRGQQVTLSCSPISGHRSVSWYQQTPGQGLQFLFEYFSETQRNKGNFPGRFSGRQFSNSRSEMNVSTLELGDSALYLCASSSGLAHSYNEQLFGPGTRLTVL.

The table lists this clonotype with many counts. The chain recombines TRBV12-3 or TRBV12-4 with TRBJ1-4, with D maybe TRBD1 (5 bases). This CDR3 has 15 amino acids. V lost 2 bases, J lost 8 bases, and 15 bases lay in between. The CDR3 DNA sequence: TGTGCCAGCAGTTTAACGGGGCCGGTTGAAGAAAAACTGTTTTTT. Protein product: CASSLTGPVEEKLFF.

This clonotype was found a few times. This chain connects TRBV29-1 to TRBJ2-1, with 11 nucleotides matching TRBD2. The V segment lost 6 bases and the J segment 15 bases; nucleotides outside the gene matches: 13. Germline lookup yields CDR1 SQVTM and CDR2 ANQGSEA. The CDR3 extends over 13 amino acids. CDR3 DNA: TGCAGCGTAGACTTTAGCGGGAGGGCCCCCCCGTTCTTC. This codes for CSVDFSGRAPPFF.

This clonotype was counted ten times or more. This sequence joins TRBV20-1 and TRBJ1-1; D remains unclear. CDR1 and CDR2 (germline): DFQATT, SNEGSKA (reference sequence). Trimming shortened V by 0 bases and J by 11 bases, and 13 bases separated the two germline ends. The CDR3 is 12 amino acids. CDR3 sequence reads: CSARDLPVGAFF. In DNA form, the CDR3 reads TGCAGTGCTAGAGATCTTCCGGTCGGGGCTTTCTTT.

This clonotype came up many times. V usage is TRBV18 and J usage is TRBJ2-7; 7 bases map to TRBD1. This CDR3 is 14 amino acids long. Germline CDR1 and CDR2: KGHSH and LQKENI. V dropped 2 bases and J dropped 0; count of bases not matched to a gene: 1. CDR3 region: CASSPGTASYEQYF. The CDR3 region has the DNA TGTGCCAGCTCACCAGGGACAGCCTCCTACGAGCAGTACTTC.

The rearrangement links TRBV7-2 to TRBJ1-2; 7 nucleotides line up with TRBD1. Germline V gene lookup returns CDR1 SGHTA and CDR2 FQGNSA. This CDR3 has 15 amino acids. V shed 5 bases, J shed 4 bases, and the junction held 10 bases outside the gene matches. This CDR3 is CASSLRDSATYGYTF. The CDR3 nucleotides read TGTGCCAGCAGCCTCCGGGACAGCGCGACCTATGGCTACACCTTC.

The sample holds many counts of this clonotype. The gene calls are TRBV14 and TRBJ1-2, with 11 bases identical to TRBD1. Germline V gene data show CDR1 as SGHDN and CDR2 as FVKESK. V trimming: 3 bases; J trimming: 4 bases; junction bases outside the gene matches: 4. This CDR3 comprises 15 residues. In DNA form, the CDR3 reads TGTGCCAGCAGCCAGGCGGACAGGGGGCCCTATGGCTACACCTTC. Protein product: CASSQADRGPYGYTF.

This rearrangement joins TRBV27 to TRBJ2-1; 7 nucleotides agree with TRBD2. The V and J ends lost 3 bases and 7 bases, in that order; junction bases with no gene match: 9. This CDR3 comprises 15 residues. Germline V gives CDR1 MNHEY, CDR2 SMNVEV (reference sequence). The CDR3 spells CASSLGRESRNEQFF. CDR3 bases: TGTGCCAGCAGTTTGGGGCGGGAGTCTCGGAATGAGCAGTTCTTC.

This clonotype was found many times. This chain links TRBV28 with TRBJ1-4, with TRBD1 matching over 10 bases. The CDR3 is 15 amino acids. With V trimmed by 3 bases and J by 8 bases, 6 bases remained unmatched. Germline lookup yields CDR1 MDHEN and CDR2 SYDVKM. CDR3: CASSFFPGQGEKLFF. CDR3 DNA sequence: TGTGCCAGCAGTTTTTTCCCGGGACAGGGGGAAAAACTGTTTTTT.

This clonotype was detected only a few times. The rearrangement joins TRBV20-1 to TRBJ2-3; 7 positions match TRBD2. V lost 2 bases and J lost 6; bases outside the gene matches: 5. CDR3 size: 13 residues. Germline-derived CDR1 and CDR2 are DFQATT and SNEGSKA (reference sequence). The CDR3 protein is CSARRTSIDTQYF. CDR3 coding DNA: TGCAGTGCTAGACGGACTAGTATCGATACGCAGTATTTT.